This record concerns one T cell receptor beta chain sequence. Sequencing used immunoSEQ multiplex PCR; TCRdb keeps in-frame clones, though not all of them. The table records some 80,000 clones, approximately 95% of them present only once. The sample is drawn from a study of OX40 agonist ivuxolimab in advanced cancers. On the study more broadly: The study treated patients with ivuxolimab, an agonistic anti-OX40 (CD134) antibody.

Germline CDR1 and CDR2: MNHEY and SVGAGI. The CDR3 runs 12 residues. The chain recombines TRBV6-5 with TRBJ1-1, with 9 bases aligning to TRBD1. The receptor was isolated from an adult with an advanced solid tumor such as melanoma, head and neck, liver or kidney cancer. Specimen: CD4+ or CD8+ T cells sorted from blood, collected in a trial of the OX40 agonist ivuxolimab. CDR3 protein: CGTGGADTEAFF. The CDR3, as DNA: TGTGGAACAGGGGGCGCGGACACTGAAGCTTTCTTT.